This is a list of T cell receptor beta chains from one sample in a study of T cell responses to AZD1222 COVID-19 vaccine. Here immunoSEQ multiplex PCR was the method, and the copy in TCRdb shows in-frame clones only, minus some. The table lists about 80,000 clones, 91% of them singletons, with 8% in the top ten. The sample here was peripheral blood, taken 28 days after the second AZD1222 dose. The receptor source for this set is an adult who received the AZD1222 COVID-19 vaccine. CDR3s include the opening cysteine and the closing phenylalanine or tryptophan. The order of the fields is CDR3 protein, CDR3 DNA, clone size, J gene, D gene, V gene. D genes are given only for firm matches. Clone size is not always given. Where it is, it says once, few, many or a class for expanded clones.

CDR3: CASSVILDTQYF
DNA: TGTGCCAGCAGCGTGATTTTAGATACGCAGTATTTT
size: NA
J: TRBJ2-3
D: NA
V: TRBV9

CDR3: CASSLYGTGNNQPQHF
DNA: TGCGCCAGCAGCCTATACGGGACAGGGAACAATCAGCCCCAGCATTTT
size: NA
J: TRBJ1-5
D: TRBD1
V: TRBV5-1

CDR3: CASSTRTGRTEAFF
DNA: TGTGCCAGTAGTACCCGGACGGGCCGGACTGAAGCTTTCTTT
size: once
J: TRBJ1-1
D: NA
V: TRBV19

CDR3: CASSPLAGMDTGELFF
DNA: TGTGCCAGTAGTCCCTTAGCGGGAATGGACACCGGGGAGCTGTTTTTT
size: once
J: TRBJ2-2
D: TRBD2
V: TRBV19

CDR3: CSVASSNSNQPQHF
DNA: TGCAGCGTTGCCTCGTCGAATAGCAATCAGCCCCAGCATTTT
size: NA
J: TRBJ1-5
D: NA
V: TRBV29-1

CDR3: CASSLTFYEQYF
DNA: TGTGCCAGCAGTCTCACGTTCTACGAGCAGTACTTC
size: NA
J: TRBJ2-7
D: NA
V: TRBV28

CDR3: CASSLRGTSYEQYF
DNA: TGTGCCAGCAGCTTAAGAGGGACGTCCTACGAGCAGTACTTC
size: once
J: TRBJ2-7
D: NA
V: TRBV7-3

CDR3: CAIGTSGSMDEQYF
DNA: TGTGCCATCGGGACTAGCGGGAGTATGGACGAGCAGTACTTC
size: once
J: TRBJ2-7
D: TRBD2
V: TRBV10-3

CDR3: CASSLVGQGGSSNQPQHF
DNA: TGTGCCAGCTCACTCGTCGGGCAGGGAGGTAGTAGCAATCAGCCCCAGCATTTT
size: NA
J: TRBJ1-5
D: NA
V: TRBV18

CDR3: CATSAAGGPYNEQFF
DNA: TGTGCCACCAGTGCGGCGGGAGGGCCTTACAATGAGCAGTTCTTC
size: NA
J: TRBJ2-1
D: TRBD2
V: TRBV24-1

CDR3: CSARGEGGAFF
DNA: TGCAGTGCTAGAGGAGAGGGGGGAGCTTTCTTT
size: NA
J: TRBJ1-1
D: NA
V: TRBV20-1

CDR3: CASSYYRGEPQHF
DNA: TGTGCCAGCAGTTACTACAGGGGCGAGCCCCAGCATTTT
size: NA
J: TRBJ1-5
D: TRBD1
V: TRBV6-5

CDR3: CASSWGVRSTDTQYF
DNA: TGTGCCAGCAGTTGGGGAGTCCGGAGCACAGATACGCAGTATTTT
size: NA
J: TRBJ2-3
D: NA
V: TRBV27

CDR3: CASSLSGQGTQETQYF
DNA: TGTGCCAGCAGTTTATCGGGACAGGGAACGCAAGAGACCCAGTACTTC
size: NA
J: TRBJ2-5
D: TRBD1
V: TRBV28

CDR3: CASGQGSRTGELFF
DNA: TGTGCCAGCGGACAGGGATCGCGGACCGGGGAGCTGTTTTTT
size: NA
J: TRBJ2-2
D: TRBD1
V: TRBV19

CDR3: CATSREGIQPQHF
DNA: TGTGCCACCAGCAGGGAGGGGATTCAGCCCCAGCATTTT
size: NA
J: TRBJ1-5
D: NA
V: TRBV15

CDR3: CASSPDTGMIETQYF
DNA: TGTGCCAGCAGCCCAGACACGGGAATGATCGAGACCCAGTACTTC
size: NA
J: TRBJ2-5
D: NA
V: TRBV3-1/TRBV3-2

CDR3: CASSYTTGTGWYEQYF
DNA: TGTGCCAGCAGTTACACAACCGGGACAGGGTGGTACGAGCAGTACTTC
size: NA
J: TRBJ2-7
D: TRBD1
V: TRBV6-5

CDR3: CASSLGTGWTEAFF
DNA: TGTGCCAGCAGCTTAGGGACAGGGTGGACTGAAGCTTTCTTT
size: once
J: TRBJ1-1
D: TRBD1
V: TRBV13

CDR3: CASSRGQDSWNEQFF
DNA: TGTGCCAGCTCTCGGGGGCAGGACTCCTGGAATGAGCAGTTCTTC
size: NA
J: TRBJ2-1
D: NA
V: TRBV6-5

CDR3: CAISGGPHNEQFF
DNA: TGTGCCATCAGTGGTGGGCCTCACAATGAGCAGTTCTTC
size: NA
J: TRBJ2-1
D: NA
V: TRBV10-3

CDR3: CASSFSRQRTEAFF
DNA: TGTGCCAGCAGTTTCAGTAGACAGCGCACTGAAGCTTTCTTT
size: NA
J: TRBJ1-1
D: NA
V: TRBV6-2/TRBV6-3

CDR3: CASRTGVSNQPQHF
DNA: TGTGCCAGCAGAACAGGGGTTAGCAATCAGCCCCAGCATTTT
size: NA
J: TRBJ1-5
D: TRBD1
V: TRBV6-5